This T cell receptor (beta chain) was identified in a study of T and B cells in COVID-19 patients. Study-level background: Critical illness requiring mechanical ventilation or extracorporeal membrane oxygenation affected 12 of 20 active-infection patients.

Regarding the study as a whole: Patients with COVID-19 reportedly showed strongly skewed T cell receptor beta variable and joining gene usage.

Comments on this clonotype: Its target is unknown.

This CDR3 is 15 amino acids long. The germline V gene encodes CDR1 SGHTA and CDR2 FQGNSA. V was clipped by 0 bases and J by 3 bases, with 8 bases between them. Multiplex PCR with BIOMED2 TRB-A/B primer pools amplified TRB rearrangements. TCRdb ran MiXCR on the multiplex PCR reads and lists one entry per CDR3 protein. Of around 10,000 distinct CDR3 sequences in the sample, about two fifths are singletons; the top ten hold approximately 50%. Blood genomic DNA input for TRB amplification was about 240-550 ng. The TCR originated in a human donor with active COVID-19. Sequenced sample: blood. V usage is TRBV7-2 and J usage is TRBJ2-2; weak D call: TRBD1 (5 bases). CDR3 DNA: TGTGCCAGCAGCTTAGCGGCAGGGCACACCGGGGAGCTGTTTTTT. It is translated as CASSLAAGHTGELFF.